This T cell receptor (beta chain) was identified during a study of identifying expanded T cells in peripheral blood. Findings of the study overall: Variance in clone template counts between approximately 2-week samples significantly increased with total template count across all healthy donors.

The method was immunoSEQ multiplex PCR; TCRdb's version includes in-frame clones alone and lacks a portion of them. This sample has over 85,000 clones, with approximately 81% found just once. The germline CDR1 and CDR2 sequences are SGHVS and FNYEAQ. This CDR3 is 15 amino acids long. V lost 5 bases, J lost 0 bases, and 12 bases lay in between. Points on this clone: The antigen is undetermined.

No infections or other immune events were documented during collection. The rearrangement uses TRBV7-6 and TRBJ2-3; possible D gene TRBD1, 5 bases. Material for sequencing was blood. The clonotype originates from a person between 18 and 75 years old in good health. CDR3 residues: CASSPRWTSTDTQYF. As DNA, the CDR3 is TGTGCCAGCAGCCCCCGTTGGACAAGCACAGATACGCAGTATTTT.